This T cell receptor beta chain was observed in a study of T cells after yellow fever vaccination. As for the study in general: Fractions with few cells were prepared using SMART-Seq v4 Ultra Low Input. Whole-study results and caveats: A large majority of primary-vaccination clones showed up again after the booster (about 96% CD4, 75% to 90% CD8). Faster peaking, at day 5 versus 15, marked a secondary response that was weaker.

About this clonotype: What it binds is not known.

The CDR3 totals 15 residues. V was shortened by 2 bases and J by 5 bases, with 15 bases between the two germline ends. Germline V gene lookup returns CDR1 PRHDT and CDR2 FYEKMQ (reference sequence). TCRdb reprocessed the 5' RACE reads with MiXCR, giving one entry per CDR3 protein. The table records more than 300,000 distinct CDR3 sequences, 9.5% to 12% of them present only once. This TCR derives from a young man who received the YFV17D yellow fever vaccine. The specimen comprised CD4+ T cells sorted from PBMCs, sampled 45 days after the yellow fever booster vaccination. This chain links TRBV13 with TRBJ2-5, with D uncertain. DNA for the CDR3: TGTGCCAGCAGCTTACGCGGTAGAAAGTCTGAGACCCAGTACTTC. Protein: CASSLRGRKSETQYF.